Shown below are 18 T cell receptor beta chains from a single sample sequenced in a study of T cell repertoires in cytomegalovirus infection. What these receptors recognize is not known. MiXCR was run by TCRdb on the reads, yielding one entry per CDR3 protein. Of about 150,000 distinct CDR3 sequences in the sample, 30% to 40% were seen once. Sequenced material: CD8+ T cells from cultured PBMCs, taken from culture after CMV antigen stimulation. The receptor set was obtained from a human donor in good health (CMV status not recorded). Some clones in this sample may be carry-over from other donors' samples.

V usage is TRBV7-8 and J usage is TRBJ1-1, with D perhaps matching TRBD1 (6 bases). Deletions cut 7 bases from V and 7 bases from J, with 19 bases between. The CDR3 loop spans 14 amino acids. Germline-derived CDR1 and CDR2 are SGHVS and FQNEAQ. CDR3 amino acids: CASTLLTGSDEAFF. The CDR3 DNA reads as TGTGCCAGCACCCTTTTAACAGGGTCGGATGAAGCTTTCTTT.

The V gene is TRBV27, the J gene TRBJ2-3; 12 bases are shared with TRBD2. This CDR3 is 16 amino acids long. Germline CDR1 reads MNHEY; CDR2 reads SMNVEV (reference sequence). The V and J ends lost 1 base and 4 bases, in that order; junction bases with no gene match: 3. For the CDR3, the DNA is TGTGCCAGCAGTTTATTGCTAGCGGGAGGGTCAGATACGCAGTATTTT. Translating it yields CASSLLLAGGSDTQYF.

This clonotype was detected only once. The V gene is TRBV6-1, the J gene TRBJ2-7; D unresolved. The length of the CDR3 is 13 residues. CDR1 is MNHNS and CDR2 is SASEGT in the germline V gene. The V and J ends lost 7 bases and 6 bases respectively, with 16 bases between them. CDR3 DNA sequence: TGTGCCAGCAACCCGCTCCGATCGGGCGAGCAGTACTTC. It codes for CASNPLRSGEQYF.

V gene TRBV6-6 combines with J gene TRBJ2-7, with 8 bases lining up with TRBD1. CDR3 length: 13 amino acids. Trimming removed 6 bases from V and 6 bases from J; junction bases left unmatched: 7. Germline V lookup: CDR1 MNHNY, CDR2 SVGAGI (reference sequence). The CDR3 region has the DNA TGTGCCAGCAGCCCAGACAGGGGCGGCGAGCAGTACTTC. Translated, it gives CASSPDRGGEQYF.

This clonotype was counted many times. The chain recombines TRBV27 with TRBJ1-1; TRBD1 is a possible D gene (6 bases). The germline V and J ends were trimmed by 6 bases and 5 bases, with 16 bases remaining between them. Per germline, CDR1 MNHEY and CDR2 SMNVEV (reference sequence). This CDR3 spans 14 amino acids. CDR3 bases: TGTGCCAGCAGACCCCTACAGGGTTGGACTGAAGCTTTCTTT. Encoded protein: CASRPLQGWTEAFF.

This clonotype has a count of ten or more. This chain links TRBV6-5 with TRBJ1-4; D gene unclear. The CDR3 spans 13 residues. CDR1 is MNHEY, CDR2 SVGAGI, per germline. Trimming pared 3 bases from V and 5 bases from J, leaving 7 bases between. CDR3 DNA sequence: TGTGCCAGCAGTTATCTGGCGAATGAAAAACTGTTTTTT. It codes for CASSYLANEKLFF.

This clonotype has a single count. The chain employs TRBV29-1 and TRBJ1-4; D uncertain. CDR1 and CDR2 from the germline V gene are SQVTM and ANQGSEA. The V end was cut by 0 bases, the J end by 8 bases, with 13 bases between. The CDR3 is 14 amino acids. The CDR3 spells CSVEEPSSDEKLFF. The DNA of the CDR3 is TGCAGCGTTGAAGAGCCCAGCTCCGACGAAAAACTGTTTTTT.

The chain links TRBV6-2 or TRBV6-3 to TRBJ2-1; the match to TRBD2 covers 10 bases. The CDR3 contains 15 residues. V gave up 4 bases and J gave up 3 bases; unmatched junction bases: 3. CDR1 is MNHEY, CDR2 SVGEGT, per germline. The CDR3 protein is CASSSLAGDYNEQFF. The CDR3, as DNA: TGTGCCAGCAGTTCCCTAGCGGGGGACTACAATGAGCAGTTCTTC.

The chain joins TRBV5-4 to TRBJ2-7, with a possible D match to TRBD1 (5 bases). Germline V CDR1 and CDR2: SGHNT, YYREEE (reference sequence). V gave up 2 bases and J gave up 2 bases, with 14 bases separating them. This CDR3 contains 15 residues. The CDR3 DNA follows: TGTGCCAGCAGCTTTCAGGGATCTTACGCCTACGAGCAGTACTTC. Translating it yields CASSFQGSYAYEQYF.

The genes are TRBV15 and TRBJ1-1, with D tentatively TRBD1 (5 bases). The CDR3 consists of 14 residues. With 3 bases removed from V and 1 base from J, the gap between germline ends came to 9 bases. Germline CDR1 is LNHNV and CDR2 is YYDKDF (reference sequence). CDR3 region: CATSRGTGNTEAFF. CDR3 nucleotides: TGTGCCACCAGCAGGGGGACGGGGAACACTGAAGCTTTCTTT.

V gene TRBV2 combines with J gene TRBJ2-7; 7 bases agree with TRBD1. This CDR3 comprises 12 residues. The junction had 4 bases not matched to a gene; V was cut back by 4 bases and J by 7 bases. Germline V gene sequence: CDR1 SNHLY, CDR2 FYNNEI. The CDR3 nucleotides read TGTGCCAGCAGTGCGACAGGGCTTGAGCAGTACTTC. It encodes CASSATGLEQYF.

V gene TRBV27 combines with J gene TRBJ2-3, with D possibly being TRBD2 (5 bases). There are 13 residues in the CDR3. V was pared by 3 bases and J by 6 bases, with 10 bases between. Germline V gives CDR1 MNHEY, CDR2 SMNVEV (reference sequence). The CDR3 spells CASSLSRGDTQYF. The CDR3, as DNA: TGTGCCAGCAGTTTGAGTCGCGGGGATACGCAGTATTTT.

This clonotype was picked up a small number of times. The J gene is TRBJ2-6, the V gene TRBV19; 7 nucleotides line up with TRBD2. This CDR3 region has 17 residues. J gave up 0 bases and V 6 bases, and 8 bases lay outside the gene matches. Germline CDR1 and CDR2: LNHDA and SQIVND (reference sequence). DNA for the CDR3: TGTGCCAGTAGCGGACTTGGGGGGGGCTCTGGGGCCAACGTCCTGACTTTC. Protein: CASSGLGGGSGANVLTF.

A few counts support this clonotype. V usage is TRBV19 and J usage is TRBJ2-1; no clear D. The CDR3 contains 16 residues. Germline CDR1 LNHDA, CDR2 SQIVND (reference sequence). The V gene lost 3 bases and the J gene lost 0 bases, with 12 bases spanning the gap. The CDR3 DNA follows: TGTGCCAGTAGTATCCCCGAAGGCATCTCCTACAATGAGCAGTTCTTC. The encoded protein is CASSIPEGISYNEQFF. The variable domain in full, completed from reference TRBV19 and TRBJ2-1, reads DGGITQSPKYLFRKEGQNVTLSCEQNLNHDAMYWYRQDPGQGLRLIYYSQIVNDFQKGDIAEGYSVSREKKESFPLTVTSAQKNPTAFYLCASSIPEGISYNEQFFGPGTRLTVL.

A few counts support this clonotype. The V gene is TRBV28, the J gene TRBJ1-2, with D possibly matching TRBD1 (5 bases). In germline, CDR1 is MDHEN, CDR2 SYDVKM. This CDR3 is built from 13 residues. V was shortened by 5 bases and J by 4 bases, with 11 bases between the two germline ends. The CDR3 loop reads CASSPDRVYGYTF. The CDR3 coding sequence is TGTGCCAGCAGTCCTGACAGAGTCTATGGCTACACCTTC.

As concerns this clonotype: A read error is possible here, since a much larger clone lies one base away. The chain couples TRBV7-1 to TRBJ2-1, with 9 bases fitting TRBD1. TRBV7-1 is assigned to the ORF class and has an uncertain function. The CDR3 extends over 16 amino acids. Trimming removed 5 bases from V and 5 bases from J; junction bases left unmatched: 10. The CDR3 nucleotides are TGTGCCAGCAGCCCTCGGACAGGGGAGTCCAACAATGAGCAGTTCTTC. Translation: CASSPRTGESNNEQFF.

The rearrangement links TRBV6-1 to TRBJ2-3, with TRBD1 identical over 9 bases. With 4 bases clipped from V and 6 bases from J, the junction kept 11 bases outside the gene matches. CDR1 is MNHNS, CDR2 SASEGT, per germline. The CDR3 is 16 residues long. The DNA of the CDR3 is TGTGCCAGCAGTGGCGCGGGACAGGGATACTATGATACGCAGTATTTT. Protein product: CASSGAGQGYYDTQYF.

The V gene is TRBV2, the J gene TRBJ1-1; perhaps TRBD1 as D (5 bases). This CDR3 is 15 amino acids long. Trimming took off 4 bases at V and 0 bases at J, with 12 bases between the two ends. Germline lookup yields CDR1 SNHLY and CDR2 FYNNEI. The CDR3 sequence: CASSADSSMNTEAFF. The DNA of the CDR3 is TGTGCCAGCAGTGCAGACAGCAGTATGAACACTGAAGCTTTCTTT.